This TCR beta chain was identified during a study of read filtering for tumor transcriptome and immune sequencing. Turning to the study itself: Patients were some 16 male and 11 to 15 female, mean age about 65 years, range about 47 to 85. By R-ISS, stages I, II and III held about 8, 15 and 7 patients. Points from the study as a whole: The CD138-negative fraction was mixed bone marrow immune cells, not pure T cells.

The CDR3 has 15 amino acids. With V trimmed by 8 bases and J by 3 bases, 8 bases remained unmatched. Points on this clonotype: The antigen is not known. Possible read error: a much larger clone is one base away.

From approximately 430 ng of RNA, a library with molecular barcoded alpha/delta and beta/gamma adaptors was made. TCRdb recomputed calls from the reads with MiXCR, one row per CDR3 protein. Of approximately 14,000 distinct CDR3 sequences in the sample, approximately 20% were seen once. The receptor's source is a donor aged 40 or older with multiple myeloma. The genes are TRBV12-3 or TRBV12-4 and TRBJ2-7, with TRBD1 matching over 12 bases. The specimen sequenced was a population of CD138-negative cells sorted from bone marrow. Written as DNA, the CDR3 is TGTGCCAGCGTCGCGGGACAGGGGGCCCACTACGAGCAGTACTTC. It yields the protein CASVAGQGAHYEQYF.